A single sample is the source of the 15 T cell receptor beta chains below, sequenced in a study of vaccination and CD4 T cells after COVID-19. No antigen is known for these receptors. The treatment denotes: roughly 10-day PBMC culture with coronavirus spike peptide pools or control peptides (ViraFEST assay). It was before the COVID-19 pandemic (2011-2018) that the unexposed donor's CD4+ T cells were collected. Sequencing of the DNA from cultured CD4+ T cells was carried out with the Oncomine TCR Beta short-read assay. TCRdb itself ran the PCR reads through MiXCR, one entry per CDR3 protein. The data show some 6,600 distinct CDR3 sequences, 29% seen once. Sequencing was carried out using CD4+ T cells from blood, cultured in vitro. The receptors here all came from a human donor in good health.

This clonotype has a handful of counts. CDR3 nucleotide sequence: TGTGCCAGCAGTTACTCGGCGGACCGGTCGGGGGGCTACACCTTC. It yields the protein CASSYSADRSGGYTF. J is TRBJ1-2 and V is TRBV6-5; no definite D call. Trimming shortened V by 0 bases and J by 8 bases, and 16 bases separated the two germline ends. CDR3 length equals 15 residues. CDR1 is MNHEY, CDR2 SVGAGI, per germline.

This clonotype occurred a few times. The chain links TRBV20-1 to TRBJ2-1; the D is unclear. Deletions cut 3 bases from V and 4 bases from J, with 4 bases between. Per germline, CDR1 DFQATT and CDR2 SNEGSKA (reference sequence). CDR3 size: 11 residues. The CDR3 DNA follows: TGCAGTGCTAGTGTATACAATGAGCAGTTCTTC. Protein sequence: CSASVYNEQFF.

The gene calls are TRBV5-1 and TRBJ1-1, with 8 nucleotides matching TRBD1. After removal of 4 bases from V and 6 bases from J, the junction contained 8 bases not matched to a gene. This CDR3 spans 14 amino acids. Looked up from germline, CDR1 is SGHRS and CDR2 is YFSETQ. CDR3 residues: CASSDVQGAAEAFF. CDR3 coding DNA: TGCGCCAGCAGCGATGTTCAGGGGGCGGCTGAAGCTTTCTTT.

The V call is TRBV19, the J call TRBJ2-3, with TRBD2 matching 9 bases. The CDR3 runs to 15 residues. Germline loops: CDR1 LNHDA, CDR2 SQIVND (reference sequence). V shed 8 bases and J 0 bases; nucleotides not matched to a gene: 6. CDR3 coding DNA: TGTGCCAGTTCGCCGGGACTAGCTAGCACAGATACGCAGTATTTT. The encoded protein is CASSPGLASTDTQYF.

The rearrangement links TRBV20-1 to TRBJ1-5, with D unresolved. Germline-derived CDR1 and CDR2 are DFQATT and SNEGSKA (reference sequence). The CDR3 totals 13 residues. V lost 1 base to trimming and J lost 4 bases, with 8 bases between them. The CDR3 region is CSARGTVNQPQHF. For the CDR3, the DNA is TGCAGTGCTAGAGGGACGGTGAATCAGCCCCAGCATTTT.

This clonotype appeared a few times. The V gene is TRBV7-9, the J gene TRBJ2-3; D remains ambiguous. Deletions cut 5 bases from V and 0 bases from J, with 12 bases between. This CDR3 comprises 15 residues. Germline V lookup: CDR1 SEHNR, CDR2 FQNEAQ (reference sequence). The CDR3 DNA is TGTGCCAGCAGCATCCGAGGTCCTAGCACAGATACGCAGTATTTT. This encodes CASSIRGPSTDTQYF.

The V and J genes are TRBV6-1 and TRBJ1-4, with D maybe TRBD1 (5 bases). The V end was cut by 6 bases, the J end by 6 bases, with 17 bases between. CDR1 and CDR2 from the germline V gene are MNHNS and SASEGT. This CDR3 region has 15 residues. This CDR3 reads CASRTRAGGDEKLFF. CDR3 sequence (DNA): TGTGCCAGCAGGACTCGGGCCGGGGGGGATGAAAAACTGTTTTTT.

The chain employs TRBV20-1 and TRBJ2-1, with TRBD2 identical over 8 bases. V gave up 5 bases and J gave up 6 bases; unmatched junction bases: 9. Looked up from germline, CDR1 is DFQATT and CDR2 is SNEGSKA (reference sequence). CDR3 length: 14 amino acids. The CDR3 sequence: CSAATARGVNEQFF. In DNA form, the CDR3 reads TGCAGTGCTGCGACGGCGCGGGGGGTCAATGAGCAGTTCTTC.

To note about this clonotype: Since a much larger clone is just one base distant, this may be a read error. The rearrangement uses TRBV3-1 and TRBJ1-1, with TRBD1 identical over 7 bases. This CDR3 has 12 amino acids. Germline lookup yields CDR1 LGHDT and CDR2 YNNKEL (reference sequence). The CDR3: CASSLGTAEASF. For the CDR3, the DNA is TGTGCCAGCAGCCTAGGGACAGCCGAAGCTTCCTTT.

The rearrangement joins TRBV7-9 to TRBJ1-1; no firm D call. The CDR3 has 12 residues. Looked up from germline, CDR1 is SEHNR and CDR2 is FQNEAQ (reference sequence). V gave up 1 base and J gave up 5 bases, with 5 bases separating them. The CDR3 DNA sequence: TGTGCCAGCAGCTTAGATGATACTGAAGCTTTCTTT. It yields the protein CASSLDDTEAFF.

V is TRBV7-9 and J is TRBJ2-3; D possibly uses TRBD1 or TRBD2 (5 bases each). V was cut by 0 bases and J by 4 bases, with 11 bases left in between. Germline-derived CDR1 and CDR2 are SEHNR and FQNEAQ (reference sequence). The CDR3 runs to 15 residues. CDR3 nucleotides: TGTGCCAGCAGCTTAGCTAGTGGGGGTTCAGATACGCAGTATTTT. Encoded protein: CASSLASGGSDTQYF.

This clonotype came up a few times. This chain joins TRBV6-7 and TRBJ1-6; tentative D call: TRBD1 (5 bases). TRBV6-7 is an ORF for which the function is uncertain. Trimming left V 7 bases short and J 5 bases short, with 21 bases between. This CDR3 spans 17 amino acids. CDR3 amino acids: CASIVRGPLPNNSPLHF. In DNA form, the CDR3 reads TGTGCCAGCATTGTTAGGGGACCCTTACCTAATAATTCACCCCTCCACTTT.

This clonotype showed up just a few times. The V and J genes are TRBV7-3 and TRBJ2-5, with TRBD2 identical over 7 bases. The CDR3 consists of 16 residues. Germline loops: CDR1 SGHTA, CDR2 FQGTGA. V lost 5 bases and J lost 0; bases outside the gene matches: 9. The CDR3 sequence: CASSLSVAGNQETQYF. Written as DNA, the CDR3 is TGTGCCAGCAGCCTAAGCGTAGCGGGCAACCAAGAGACCCAGTACTTC.

This clonotype showed up just a few times. The chain uses TRBV20-1 and TRBJ2-1; possible D gene TRBD1, 5 bases. This CDR3 contains 18 residues. The V and J ends lost 1 base and 7 bases respectively, with 26 bases between them. Looked up from germline, CDR1 is DFQATT and CDR2 is SNEGSKA (reference sequence). The CDR3 reads CSARVGPFGLGVWNEQFF. CDR3 sequence (DNA): TGCAGTGCTAGAGTGGGGCCGTTCGGGCTAGGGGTTTGGAATGAGCAGTTCTTC.

Only a few counts were recorded for this clonotype. The gene calls are TRBV6-5 and TRBJ1-5; D possibly corresponds to TRBD1 (5 bases). Germline CDR1 MNHEY, CDR2 SVGAGI. The V end lost 4 bases, the J end lost 4 bases, and 11 bases lay between the germline ends. This CDR3 is built from 14 residues. The CDR3 DNA reads as TGTGCCAGCAGTTCTCGACAGTGGAATCAGCCCCAGCATTTT. Translation gives CASSSRQWNQPQHF.